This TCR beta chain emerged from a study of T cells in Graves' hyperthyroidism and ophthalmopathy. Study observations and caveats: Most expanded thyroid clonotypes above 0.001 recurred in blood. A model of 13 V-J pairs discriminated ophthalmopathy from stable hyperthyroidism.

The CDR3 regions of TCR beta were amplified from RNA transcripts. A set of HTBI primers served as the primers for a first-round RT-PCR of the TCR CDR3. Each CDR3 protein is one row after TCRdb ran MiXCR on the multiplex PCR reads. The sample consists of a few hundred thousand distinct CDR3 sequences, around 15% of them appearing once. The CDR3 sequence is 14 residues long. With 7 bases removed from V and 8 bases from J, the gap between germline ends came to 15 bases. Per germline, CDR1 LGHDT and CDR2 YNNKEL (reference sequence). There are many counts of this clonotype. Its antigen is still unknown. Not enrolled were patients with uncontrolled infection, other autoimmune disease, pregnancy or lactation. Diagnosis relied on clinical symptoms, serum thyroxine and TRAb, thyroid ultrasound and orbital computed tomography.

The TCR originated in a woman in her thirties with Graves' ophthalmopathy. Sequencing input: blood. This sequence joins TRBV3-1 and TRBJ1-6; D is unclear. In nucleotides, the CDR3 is TGTGCCAGCACTAAAGACATACAATATTCACCCCTCCACTTT. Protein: CASTKDIQYSPLHF.